The 23 T cell receptor beta chains in this list originate from one sample, sequenced in a study of T cell repertoires in cytomegalovirus infection. One entry per CDR3 protein results from TCRdb running MiXCR on the reads. The sample has roughly 990,000 distinct CDR3 sequences, about a third seen once. The antigens of these receptors remain unknown. The sample here was cultured CD8+ T cells from PBMCs, taken from culture after CMV antigen stimulation. All receptors come from a human donor in good health (CMV status not recorded). Some clones in this sample may be carry-over from other donors' samples.

J is TRBJ2-1 and V is TRBV7-4; D is tentatively TRBD1 or TRBD2 (5 bases each). With 6 bases removed from V and 7 bases from J, the gap between germline ends came to 22 bases. Germline CDR1 reads SGHVT; CDR2 reads SQSDAQ. The CDR3 is made up of 16 amino acids. The CDR3 bases are TGTGCCAGCAGACCCCGTTTTGGGGGACCCTTTAATGAGCAGTTCTTC. Amino acids: CASRPRFGGPFNEQFF.

J is TRBJ1-2 and V is TRBV4-3, with a weak D call TRBD1 (5 bases). Looked up from germline, CDR1 is LGHNA and CDR2 is YSLEER. V shed 0 bases and J shed 6 bases, with 8 bases lying between them. The CDR3 totals 13 residues. The CDR3 loop is CASSQDLRDGYTF. The CDR3 DNA is TGCGCCAGCAGCCAAGATCTCAGGGATGGCTACACCTTC.

This clonotype was seen a handful of times. A read error may account for a junction end that differs from germline. The chain carries TRBV23-1 and TRBJ2-5; the D is unclear. TRBV23-1 belongs to the ORF category, with a function that is uncertain. CDR3 length: 14 residues. CDR3 nucleotide sequence: TGTGCCAGCAGCCCTAGGTCAGATGAAGAGACCCAGTACTTC. It codes for CASSPRSDEETQYF.

Ten or more counts support this clonotype. In DNA form, the CDR3 reads TGTGCCAGCACCATAGATTGGAGGCAGCCCCAGCATTTT. It yields the protein CASTIDWRQPQHF. The chain has TRBV12-3 or TRBV12-4 and TRBJ1-5; D gene uncertain. V gave up 7 bases and J gave up 7 bases, with 14 bases separating them. This CDR3 contains 13 residues.

This chain joins TRBV10-3 and TRBJ2-5; 11 bases are shared with TRBD2. Germline trimming cut 6 bases from V and 3 bases from J; bases unmatched to any gene: 6. CDR1 and CDR2 from the germline V gene are ENHRY and SYGVKD. CDR3 size: 15 residues. This chain's CDR3 is CAIRLAGGNKETQYF. Here the CDR3 DNA reads TGTGCCATCAGGCTAGCGGGGGGAAATAAAGAGACCCAGTACTTC.

With regard to this clonotype: This may be a read error, as it is one base from a much larger clone. The chain has TRBV7-2 and TRBJ2-1; TRBD1 agrees at 9 bases. The CDR3 consists of 16 residues. In germline, CDR1 is SGHTA, CDR2 FQGNSA. The CDR3 protein is CASSPRRGQGLNEQSF. CDR3 coding DNA: TGTGCCAGCAGCCCCAGGAGGGGACAGGGACTAAATGAGCAGTCCTTC.

This clonotype was counted a few times. The chain recombines TRBV27 with TRBJ1-5; D is undetermined. Deletions cut 6 bases from V and 1 base from J, with 7 bases between. Germline-derived CDR1 and CDR2 are MNHEY and SMNVEV (reference sequence). This CDR3 is built from 13 residues. DNA of the CDR3: TGTGCCAGCAGCCGAATGAGCAATCAGCCCCAGCATTTT. Residues: CASSRMSNQPQHF.

This clonotype was observed many times. The chain joins TRBV11-2 to TRBJ2-5; D tentatively fits TRBD1 or TRBD2 (5 bases each). Germline assignment: CDR1 SGHAT and CDR2 FQNNGV. The CDR3 has 15 amino acids. Trimming removed 5 bases from V and 1 base from J, with 14 bases in between. CDR3 region: CASSPGTTIQETQYF. CDR3 DNA: TGTGCCAGCAGCCCAGGGACCACCATCCAAGAGACCCAGTACTTC.

The chain uses TRBV19 and TRBJ1-2; 10 nucleotides line up with TRBD1. The length of the CDR3 is 15 residues. Trimming at V came to 3 bases and at J to 4 bases, leaving 5 bases not matched to a gene. The germline gives CDR1 LNHDA, CDR2 SQIVND (reference sequence). As DNA, the CDR3 is TGTGCCAGTAGTATCCTGACAGGGGGCTCCTATGGCTACACCTTC. Protein sequence: CASSILTGGSYGYTF.

The rearrangement joins TRBV27 to TRBJ1-1, with a possible D match to TRBD1 (6 bases). This CDR3 has 16 residues. The ends were cut back, 5 bases at V and 2 bases at J, with 18 bases in the middle. The germline V gene has CDR1 MNHEY and CDR2 SMNVEV (reference sequence). DNA of the CDR3: TGTGCCAGCAGTATATGGGGGGCAGGACTCAACACTGAAGCTTTCTTT. As protein: CASSIWGAGLNTEAFF.

V usage is TRBV12-5 and J usage is TRBJ2-2, with D perhaps assigned TRBD1 or TRBD2 (5 bases each). Germline-derived CDR1 and CDR2 are LGHNT and FRNRAP. V was pared by 7 bases and J by 6 bases, with 15 bases between. This CDR3 is built from 14 residues. The CDR3 DNA follows: TGTGCTAGTGCCCAGGGTTTGCGGGCCGGGGAGCTGTTTTTT. Encoded protein: CASAQGLRAGELFF.

The gene calls are TRBV12-3 or TRBV12-4 and TRBJ1-1, with TRBD1 as a possible D gene (5 bases). The CDR3 has 15 residues. The V end was cut by 4 bases, the J end by 4 bases, with 16 bases between. CDR3 sequence reads: CASSWGGILGTEAFF. In DNA, the CDR3 is TGTGCCAGCAGTTGGGGGGGGATCTTGGGCACTGAAGCTTTCTTT.

This chain uses TRBV2 with TRBJ2-1, with TRBD2 matching 12 bases. There are 11 residues in the CDR3. The V and J ends lost 8 bases and 10 bases, in that order; junction bases with no gene match: 0. Germline lookup yields CDR1 SNHLY and CDR2 FYNNEI. In nucleotides, the CDR3 is TGTGCCAGCCTAGCGGGGGGGGAGCAGTTCTTC. Translated, it gives CASLAGGEQFF.

This clonotype has more than one count but fewer than ten. The genes are TRBV7-9 and TRBJ2-5; the D call may be TRBD1 or TRBD2 (5 bases each). This CDR3 has 14 amino acids. Germline V gene sequence: CDR1 SEHNR, CDR2 FQNEAQ (reference sequence). Trimming cost V 4 bases and J 5 bases, with 14 bases left between them. CDR3 in DNA: TGTGCCAGCAGCTACAAGGGACGTGGGGAGACCCAGTACTTC. It encodes CASSYKGRGETQYF. The full variable domain, in which reference TRBV7-9 and TRBJ2-5 provide the parts outside the CDR3, is DTGVSQNPRHKITKRGQNVTFRCDPISEHNRLYWYRQTLGQGPEFLTYFQNEAQLEKSRLLSDRFSAERPKGSFSTLEIQRTEQGDSAMYLCASSYKGRGETQYFGPGTRLLVL.

V usage is TRBV6-1 and J usage is TRBJ2-2; D not resolved. CDR3 size: 13 residues. Germline values: CDR1 MNHNS, CDR2 SASEGT. V was trimmed by 6 bases and J by 5 bases, leaving 10 bases between them. The DNA for the CDR3 is TGTGCCAGCAGATCTGACCAGACCGGGGAGCTGTTTTTT. Amino acids: CASRSDQTGELFF.

The rearrangement links TRBV6-2 or TRBV6-3 to TRBJ1-6, with D perhaps TRBD1 (5 bases). V shed 7 bases and J shed 7 bases, with 14 bases lying between them. This CDR3 has 14 residues. Germline CDR1 is MNHEY and CDR2 is SVGEGT. The DNA of the CDR3 is TGTGCCAGCACCACAGGAAAGTGGAATTCACCCCTCCACTTT. Its protein is CASTTGKWNSPLHF.

This clonotype was seen only a few times. The chain is built from TRBV7-9 and TRBJ1-4; D might be TRBD1 (6 bases). V was clipped by 4 bases and J by 6 bases, with 24 bases between them. The germline gives CDR1 SEHNR, CDR2 FQNEAQ (reference sequence). The CDR3 contains 18 residues. CDR3 DNA: TGTGCCAGCAGCTCAACCGGGGGGCCGGGGGTTTGGGATGAAAAACTGTTTTTT. Encoded protein: CASSSTGGPGVWDEKLFF.

Remarks on this clonotype: An end of the junction does not agree with germline; a read error may underlie this. The J gene is TRBJ2-5, the V gene TRBV4-1; D ambiguous. CDR1 is MGHRA and CDR2 is YSYEKL in the germline V gene. CDR3 length equals 13 residues. The CDR3 spells CTSSQVSQETQYF. In DNA form, the CDR3 reads TGCACCAGCAGCCAAGTTAGCCAAGAGACCCAGTACTTC.

The chain joins TRBV5-8 to TRBJ1-1, with D uncertain. The V end lost 2 bases, the J end lost 5 bases, and 13 bases lay between the germline ends. Per the germline V gene, CDR1 is SGHTS and CDR2 is YDEGEE. This CDR3 is built from 14 residues. The CDR3 region is CASSFPVEITEAFF. The CDR3 DNA follows: TGTGCCAGCAGCTTCCCGGTGGAAATAACTGAAGCTTTCTTT.

The chain recombines TRBV6-5 with TRBJ1-2; D gene uncertain. The CDR3 spans 13 residues. Germline V CDR1 and CDR2: MNHEY, SVGAGI. Deletions cut 0 bases from V and 7 bases from J, with 9 bases between. For the CDR3, the DNA is TGTGCCAGCAGTTACTCGTATGCGGGTGGCTACACCTTC. Translating it yields CASSYSYAGGYTF.

This clonotype was picked up many times. J is TRBJ2-3 and V is TRBV12-3 or TRBV12-4, with TRBD2 matching 8 bases. Losses at the gene ends were 4 bases for V and 4 bases for J; bases not matched to a gene: 7. The length of the CDR3 is 15 residues. The CDR3 nucleotides read TGTGCCAGCAGTTCCTCGAACGGGGGGGCAGATACGCAGTATTTT. It translates to CASSSSNGGADTQYF.

This clonotype was recorded many times. The chain combines TRBV7-6 with TRBJ1-1; D unresolved. There are 12 residues in the CDR3. CDR1 is SGHVS, CDR2 FNYEAQ, per germline. Deletions cut 5 bases from V and 6 bases from J, with 10 bases between. CDR3 DNA: TGTGCCAGCAGCCCCTTTTCGGCTGAAGCTTTCTTT. This translates into CASSPFSAEAFF.

As concerns this clonotype: At one of its ends the junction is not consistent with the germline gene, which may arise from a read error. V gene TRBV12-3 or TRBV12-4 combines with J gene TRBJ2-1, with TRBD1 as a possible D gene (6 bases). CDR3 size: 11 residues. CDR3 sequence: CASSSPGVQSF. For the CDR3, the DNA is TGTGCCAGCAGTTCCCCAGGGGTCCAGTCCTTC.